This passage covers 9 T cell receptor beta chains from one sample sequenced in a study of cytomegalovirus exposure and HLA in healthy donors. The study ran its PCR with 60 Vbeta and 13 Jbeta primers. Clones were sequenced by immunoSEQ multiplex PCR, and TCRdb holds only the in-frame ones, with some missing. The sample consists of about 160,000 clones, 80% to 90% of them appearing once. Sequencing was carried out using PBMCs. The receptors originated from a male donor in good health and CMV-seronegative.

V gene TRBV5-4 combines with J gene TRBJ2-1; 9 bases map to TRBD2. The J segment lost 6 bases and the V segment lost 0 bases, leaving 4 bases of the junction unmatched. Per the germline V gene, CDR1 is SGHNT and CDR2 is YYREEE (reference sequence). CDR3 size: 15 residues. CDR3: CASSLGGSGGNEQFF. The CDR3 bases are TGTGCCAGCAGCTTGGGTGGTAGCGGGGGCAATGAGCAGTTCTTC.

This clone has just a few counts. The chain is built from TRBV10-3 and TRBJ2-3; 8 bases map to TRBD2. The CDR3 extends over 15 amino acids. Unmatched junction bases numbered 11, after V lost 8 bases and J lost 4 bases. CDR1 is ENHRY and CDR2 is SYGVKD in the germline V gene. DNA for the CDR3: TGTGCCATCGGGACTAGGGTGGGGGTAGCAGATACGCAGTATTTT. It is translated as CAIGTRVGVADTQYF.

The chain has TRBV2 and TRBJ2-7; D unclear. V was cut by 3 bases and J by 4 bases, with 10 bases left in between. The CDR3 spans 13 residues. Germline V gene lookup returns CDR1 SNHLY and CDR2 FYNNEI. The CDR3 here is CASSDVGPYEQYF. CDR3 DNA sequence: TGTGCCAGCAGTGATGTGGGCCCTTACGAGCAGTACTTC.

This clone was seen just once. The chain recombines TRBV28 with TRBJ2-5; 8 positions match TRBD1. The V gene end was trimmed by 3 bases and the J gene end by 3 bases; junction bases not matched to a gene: 9. The length of the CDR3 is 16 residues. Germline-derived CDR1 and CDR2 are MDHEN and SYDVKM. CDR3 protein: CASSFSTGEVEETQYF. The CDR3 DNA reads TGTGCCAGCAGTTTCTCGACAGGGGAGGTGGAAGAGACCCAGTACTTC.

The V gene is TRBV28, the J gene TRBJ1-3; tentatively, D is TRBD1 (5 bases). V dropped 4 bases and J dropped 0 bases, with 13 bases sitting between them. The germline V gene has CDR1 MDHEN and CDR2 SYDVKM. The CDR3 extends over 16 amino acids. Written as DNA, the CDR3 is TGTGCCAGCAGTTCATGGGGGGGTAGCTCTGGAAACACCATATATTTT. Translated: CASSSWGGSSGNTIYF.

This chain uses TRBV5-1 with TRBJ2-1; 9 bases map to TRBD1. CDR1 is SGHRS, CDR2 YFSETQ, per germline. The CDR3 covers 15 residues. The ends lost 2 bases at V and 10 bases at J; junction bases unmatched: 10. CDR3 region: CASSLGTGWAGEQFF. In DNA, the CDR3 is TGCGCCAGCAGCTTAGGGACAGGGTGGGCCGGGGAGCAGTTCTTC.

The CDR3 bases are TGTGCCATCACTGTCCGGGACTCCTACACCGGGGAGCTGTTTTTT. It specifies CAITVRDSYTGELFF. The J gene is TRBJ2-2, the V gene TRBV10-3; D might be TRBD2 (6 bases). CDR3 length: 15 amino acids. Germline V lookup: CDR1 ENHRY, CDR2 SYGVKD. Trimming removed 7 bases at V and 3 bases at J, with 15 bases between.

The genes are TRBV6-1 and TRBJ2-5; TRBD1 aligns across 7 bases. This CDR3 is 15 amino acids long. The V and J ends lost 7 bases and 1 base, in that order; junction bases with no gene match: 9. In germline, CDR1 is MNHNS, CDR2 SASEGT. For the CDR3, the DNA is TGTGCCAGCACCGGACAGGCAGCCCTCCAAGAGACCCAGTACTTC. Residues: CASTGQAALQETQYF.

The chain employs TRBV19 and TRBJ2-5; possible D gene TRBD2, 6 bases. Germline values: CDR1 LNHDA, CDR2 SQIVND (reference sequence). V was clipped by 4 bases and J by 1 base, with 10 bases between them. CDR3 size: 14 residues. The CDR3 DNA is TGTGCCAGTAGTAATGGGGGGTCCCAAGAGACCCAGTACTTC. This gives the protein CASSNGGSQETQYF.